This is a list of T cell receptor beta chains from one sample in a study of lung T cells in sarcoidosis with Löfgren's syndrome. TCRdb re-analysed the reads in MiXCR, keeping a single row per CDR3 protein. This table holds 58,000 or so distinct CDR3 sequences, 21% found once. Sequencing used CD4+ T cells from PBMCs. The receptors shown here come from a human donor with sarcoidosis (Löfgren's syndrome or another form), or a control subject (not recorded which). Each CDR3 is given with its conserved first and last residue. A D gene is named only where the DNA matches it firmly. Only some rows state a clone size, as once, few, many or a class for expanded clones.

v_gene: TRBV3-1
d_gene: NA
abundance: few
j_gene: TRBJ1-1
CDR3aa: CASSPGTGYGDTEAFF
CDR3nt: TGTGCCAGCAGCCCGGGAACAGGGTACGGGGACACTGAAGCTTTCTTT

v_gene: TRBV5-1
d_gene: TRBD1
abundance: few
j_gene: TRBJ1-6
CDR3aa: CASSVGQARGGYNSPLHF
CDR3nt: TGCGCCAGCAGCGTGGGACAGGCCCGGGGAGGGTATAATTCACCCCTCCACTTT

v_gene: TRBV4-1
d_gene: NA
abundance: many
j_gene: TRBJ2-5
CDR3aa: CASSQDVGGNQETQYF
CDR3nt: TGCGCCAGCAGCCAAGATGTAGGGGGAAACCAAGAGACCCAGTACTTC

v_gene: TRBV7-3
d_gene: TRBD2
abundance: few
j_gene: TRBJ2-3
CDR3aa: CASRTSGSTDTQYF
CDR3nt: TGTGCCAGCAGGACTAGCGGGAGCACAGATACGCAGTATTTT

v_gene: TRBV2
d_gene: TRBD1
abundance: many
j_gene: TRBJ2-7
CDR3aa: CASSGTGSYEQYF
CDR3nt: TGTGCCAGCAGTGGGACAGGCTCCTACGAGCAGTACTTC

v_gene: TRBV27
d_gene: NA
abundance: large
j_gene: TRBJ2-1
CDR3aa: CASSFRAGNYNEQFF
CDR3nt: TGTGCCAGCAGTTTCCGGGCAGGGAACTACAATGAGCAGTTCTTC

v_gene: TRBV5-6
d_gene: TRBD1
abundance: few
j_gene: TRBJ2-1
CDR3aa: CASSSLDRGHNNEQFF
CDR3nt: TGTGCCAGCAGCTCCTTGGACAGGGGACATAACAATGAGCAGTTCTTC

v_gene: TRBV28
d_gene: NA
abundance: few
j_gene: TRBJ2-1
CDR3aa: CASRPGTRIGYEQFF
CDR3nt: TGTGCCAGCAGACCCGGGACCCGGATCGGGTATGAGCAGTTCTTC

v_gene: TRBV6-1
d_gene: NA
abundance: many
j_gene: TRBJ1-1
CDR3aa: CASSSLGAKNTEAFF
CDR3nt: TGTGCCAGCAGTTCGTTGGGAGCAAAGAACACTGAAGCTTTCTTT

v_gene: TRBV2
d_gene: NA
abundance: many
j_gene: TRBJ1-5
CDR3aa: CASSGNVKAQPQHF
CDR3nt: TGTGCCAGCAGTGGGAACGTCAAAGCTCAGCCCCAGCATTTT

v_gene: TRBV5-1
d_gene: NA
abundance: few
j_gene: TRBJ1-3
CDR3aa: CASSLGTSSGNTIYF
CDR3nt: TGCGCCAGCAGCTTGGGCACCTCCTCTGGAAACACCATATATTTT

v_gene: TRBV29-1
d_gene: NA
abundance: few
j_gene: TRBJ2-5
CDR3aa: CSVDGLAGSETQYF
CDR3nt: TGCAGCGTTGACGGTTTGGCAGGCTCCGAGACCCAGTACTTC

v_gene: TRBV12-3/TRBV12-4
d_gene: TRBD1
abundance: NA
j_gene: TRBJ1-1
CDR3aa: CASTPDRVTEAFF
CDR3nt: TGTGCCAGCACCCCCGACAGGGTCACTGAAGCTTTCTTT

v_gene: TRBV15
d_gene: TRBD1
abundance: many
j_gene: TRBJ2-7
CDR3aa: CATSRDLQGNEQYF
CDR3nt: TGTGCCACCAGCAGAGATTTACAGGGGAACGAGCAGTACTTC

v_gene: TRBV20-1
d_gene: NA
abundance: many
j_gene: TRBJ2-7
CDR3aa: CSAIQGGHEQYF
CDR3nt: TGCAGTGCTATCCAGGGAGGACACGAGCAGTACTTC

v_gene: TRBV19
d_gene: NA
abundance: few
j_gene: TRBJ1-1
CDR3aa: CASSAQGHPNTEAFF
CDR3nt: TGTGCCAGTAGTGCTCAAGGTCACCCGAACACTGAAGCTTTCTTT

v_gene: TRBV7-2
d_gene: NA
abundance: NA
j_gene: TRBJ1-5
CDR3aa: CASSLSGGGNQPQHF
CDR3nt: TGTGCCAGCAGCTTAAGTGGAGGAGGGAATCAGCCCCAGCATTTT

v_gene: TRBV20-1
d_gene: TRBD1
abundance: many
j_gene: TRBJ2-7
CDR3aa: CSARGEGGIYEQYF
CDR3nt: TGCAGTGCTAGAGGGGAAGGGGGCATCTACGAGCAGTACTTC

v_gene: TRBV11-2
d_gene: NA
abundance: few
j_gene: TRBJ2-1
CDR3aa: CASSLRMGSSYNEQFF
CDR3nt: TGTGCCAGCAGCTTACGGATGGGGAGCTCCTACAATGAGCAGTTCTTC

v_gene: TRBV5-1
d_gene: NA
abundance: NA
j_gene: TRBJ2-7
CDR3aa: CASSLGPAAGEQYF
CDR3nt: TGCGCCAGCAGCTTGGGGCCCGCAGCGGGCGAGCAGTACTTC

v_gene: TRBV28
d_gene: NA
abundance: many
j_gene: TRBJ1-4
CDR3aa: CASRTGTTNEKLFF
CDR3nt: TGTGCCAGCAGGACCGGGACAACTAATGAAAAACTGTTTTTT

v_gene: TRBV28
d_gene: NA
abundance: many
j_gene: TRBJ1-3
CDR3aa: CASSMVSRGNTIYF
CDR3nt: TGTGCCAGCAGCATGGTCTCCCGGGGAAACACCATATATTTT

v_gene: TRBV6-1
d_gene: TRBD1
abundance: many
j_gene: TRBJ2-1
CDR3aa: CASSSQGGNFNEQFF
CDR3nt: TGTGCCAGCAGCTCACAGGGGGGCAACTTCAATGAGCAGTTCTTC

v_gene: TRBV28
d_gene: TRBD1
abundance: NA
j_gene: TRBJ2-7
CDR3aa: CASSKTTGTGSREQYF
CDR3nt: TGTGCCAGCAGTAAAACCACCGGGACAGGGAGTCGCGAGCAGTACTTC

v_gene: TRBV29-1
d_gene: NA
abundance: NA
j_gene: TRBJ1-1
CDR3aa: CSVELRGFGPEAFF
CDR3nt: TGCAGCGTTGAATTGAGAGGGTTTGGCCCTGAAGCTTTCTTT

v_gene: TRBV5-8
d_gene: TRBD2
abundance: few
j_gene: TRBJ2-5
CDR3aa: CASSPGTRAVGTQYF
CDR3nt: TGTGCCAGCAGCCCCGGGACTAGGGCTGTTGGGACCCAGTACTTC

v_gene: TRBV7-3
d_gene: TRBD1
abundance: few
j_gene: TRBJ2-1
CDR3aa: CASSLGTGTYNEQFF
CDR3nt: TGTGCCAGCAGCTTGGGGACAGGTACATACAATGAGCAGTTCTTC

v_gene: TRBV30
d_gene: TRBD2
abundance: NA
j_gene: TRBJ2-1
CDR3aa: CAWSEGKLAGANEQFF
CDR3nt: TGTGCCTGGAGTGAGGGAAAACTAGCGGGAGCCAATGAGCAGTTCTTC

v_gene: TRBV2
d_gene: NA
abundance: few
j_gene: TRBJ2-2
CDR3aa: CASSEDIPRAGELFF
CDR3nt: TGTGCCAGCAGTGAAGACATCCCCCGCGCCGGGGAGCTGTTTTTT

v_gene: TRBV5-4
d_gene: TRBD1
abundance: NA
j_gene: TRBJ2-3
CDR3aa: CASSGGQRSTDTQYF
CDR3nt: TGTGCCAGCAGCGGGGGACAGCGAAGCACAGATACGCAGTATTTT

v_gene: TRBV4-2
d_gene: TRBD2
abundance: many
j_gene: TRBJ2-7
CDR3aa: CASSQTRTSGYEQYF
CDR3nt: TGTGCCAGCAGCCAAACCCGGACTAGCGGATACGAGCAGTACTTC

v_gene: TRBV11-2
d_gene: NA
abundance: few
j_gene: TRBJ2-5
CDR3aa: CASSRGQQETQYF
CDR3nt: TGTGCCAGCAGCCGTGGACAGCAAGAGACCCAGTACTTC

v_gene: TRBV19
d_gene: TRBD1
abundance: few
j_gene: TRBJ1-1
CDR3aa: CASSSFPGQGPTEAFF
CDR3nt: TGTGCCAGTAGTAGCTTTCCGGGACAGGGTCCCACTGAAGCTTTCTTT

v_gene: TRBV7-2
d_gene: NA
abundance: few
j_gene: TRBJ2-5
CDR3aa: CATTKGGQETQYF
CDR3nt: TGTGCCACAACGAAGGGGGGGCAAGAGACCCAGTACTTC

v_gene: TRBV28
d_gene: NA
abundance: many
j_gene: TRBJ2-7
CDR3aa: CAGSGPREQYF
CDR3nt: TGTGCCGGCTCAGGCCCCCGTGAGCAGTACTTC

v_gene: TRBV3-1
d_gene: NA
abundance: NA
j_gene: TRBJ1-1
CDR3aa: CASTRGGSEAFF
CDR3nt: TGTGCCAGCACCAGAGGGGGGTCTGAAGCTTTCTTT

v_gene: TRBV6-1
d_gene: TRBD2
abundance: many
j_gene: TRBJ2-1
CDR3aa: CASSEWSGRSNEQFF
CDR3nt: TGTGCCAGCAGTGAATGGAGCGGGAGGAGTAATGAGCAGTTCTTC

v_gene: TRBV20-1
d_gene: TRBD2
abundance: few
j_gene: TRBJ2-1
CDR3aa: CSARDQLAGGNSYNEQFF
CDR3nt: TGCAGTGCTAGAGATCAACTAGCGGGGGGGAACAGCTACAATGAGCAGTTCTTC

v_gene: TRBV12-3/TRBV12-4
d_gene: NA
abundance: few
j_gene: TRBJ2-1
CDR3aa: CASSKNRLGFPYNEQFF
CDR3nt: TGTGCCAGCAGTAAAAACCGACTGGGATTCCCTTACAATGAGCAGTTCTTC

v_gene: TRBV4-1
d_gene: NA
abundance: many
j_gene: TRBJ1-6
CDR3aa: CASSQESGSPLHF
CDR3nt: TGCGCCAGCAGCCAAGAATCAGGATCACCCCTCCACTTT

v_gene: TRBV28
d_gene: NA
abundance: few
j_gene: TRBJ1-2
CDR3aa: CASSTGIGGYTF
CDR3nt: TGTGCCAGCAGTACAGGGATAGGGGGCTACACCTTC

v_gene: TRBV28
d_gene: TRBD1
abundance: many
j_gene: TRBJ1-2
CDR3aa: CASSRRRGTGDDYGYTF
CDR3nt: TGTGCCAGCAGTCGCCGGAGGGGGACAGGGGATGACTATGGCTACACCTTC

v_gene: TRBV19
d_gene: TRBD1
abundance: few
j_gene: TRBJ1-2
CDR3aa: CASSWTGLYGYTF
CDR3nt: TGTGCCAGTAGCTGGACAGGTCTCTATGGCTACACCTTC

v_gene: TRBV27
d_gene: TRBD2
abundance: many
j_gene: TRBJ2-1
CDR3aa: CASSFRLAGGRSYNEQFF
CDR3nt: TGTGCCAGCAGTTTTAGGCTAGCGGGAGGAAGGTCCTACAATGAGCAGTTCTTC

v_gene: TRBV28
d_gene: TRBD1
abundance: NA
j_gene: TRBJ1-1
CDR3aa: CASSGGSPGGAFF
CDR3nt: TGTGCCAGCAGTGGAGGCTCCCCAGGGGGCGCTTTCTTT